The rows below give T cell receptor beta chains drawn from one sample of a study of response to subunit inactivated influenza vaccine. TCRdb redid the calling of the RT-PCR reads with MiXCR, one entry per CDR3 protein. The repertoire consists of more than 550,000 distinct CDR3 sequences, with 10% to 15% occurring once and the leading ten covering 10% to 13%. The sequencing used PBMCs from blood, collected on the day of vaccination. The receptors shown here come from a man aged 45-65 years who received an inactivated influenza vaccine. CDR3s leave out the opening cysteine and the closing phenylalanine or tryptophan.

j_call: TRBJ2-3; v_call: TRBV6-5; cdr3_aa: ASRYTGKVTQY
j_call: TRBJ2-1; v_call: TRBV7-9; cdr3_aa: ASGHNEQF
j_call: TRBJ2-7; v_call: TRBV20-1; cdr3_aa: SAAPRSYEQY
j_call: TRBJ2-6; v_call: TRBV20-1; cdr3_aa: SAVDPGTRSSGANVLT
j_call: TRBJ2-7; v_call: TRBV10-3; cdr3_aa: AIRQGNSYEQY
j_call: TRBJ2-1; v_call: TRBV30; cdr3_aa: AWSVAPPNSEQF
j_call: TRBJ2-7; v_call: TRBV14; cdr3_aa: ASSQLPGQINYEQY
j_call: TRBJ2-2; v_call: TRBV10-3; cdr3_aa: AISELWGSTGELF
j_call: TRBJ2-1; v_call: TRBV11-2; cdr3_aa: ASSSGGALTMSSYNEQF
j_call: TRBJ1-1; v_call: TRBV9; cdr3_aa: ASRQPGSRNTEAF
j_call: TRBJ2-3; v_call: TRBV7-2; cdr3_aa: ASSLRQADTQY
j_call: TRBJ2-7; v_call: TRBV4-1; cdr3_aa: ASSQGGTGLLYEQY
j_call: TRBJ1-1; v_call: TRBV12-3/TRBV12-4; cdr3_aa: ASSLMGSNTEAF
j_call: TRBJ2-2; v_call: TRBV4-3; cdr3_aa: ASRQGAATGELF
j_call: TRBJ1-4; v_call: TRBV7-8; cdr3_aa: ASSLRRTGRIPSTNEKLF
j_call: TRBJ2-1; v_call: TRBV5-1; cdr3_aa: ASSSGTSGRLDEQF
j_call: TRBJ2-2; v_call: TRBV7-9; cdr3_aa: ASSLEGTNTGELF
j_call: TRBJ2-1; v_call: TRBV30; cdr3_aa: AWSVNRDNEQF
j_call: TRBJ2-3; v_call: TRBV5-1; cdr3_aa: ASSPGGVGIDTQY
j_call: TRBJ2-5; v_call: TRBV4-2; cdr3_aa: ASSQRGRESGETQY
j_call: TRBJ2-7; v_call: TRBV20-1; cdr3_aa: SAPGLAGGYEQY
j_call: TRBJ1-4; v_call: TRBV4-1; cdr3_aa: ASSHEQGVFNEKLF
j_call: TRBJ2-7; v_call: TRBV20-1; cdr3_aa: SADLPRNSYEQY
j_call: TRBJ1-2; v_call: TRBV28; cdr3_aa: ASSWGRGYGYT
j_call: TRBJ2-7; v_call: TRBV6-2/TRBV6-3; cdr3_aa: ASSYSARTTSVHEQY
j_call: TRBJ2-4; v_call: TRBV28; cdr3_aa: ASRPDGMAKNIQY
j_call: TRBJ2-7; v_call: TRBV3-1; cdr3_aa: ASSQDYVGSSYEQY
j_call: TRBJ2-2; v_call: TRBV18; cdr3_aa: ASSPPLATGELF
j_call: TRBJ2-6; v_call: TRBV6-5; cdr3_aa: ASSWGAGGSGANVLT
j_call: TRBJ2-2; v_call: TRBV12-3/TRBV12-4; cdr3_aa: ASSLALAGRRSGELF
j_call: TRBJ2-1; v_call: TRBV16; cdr3_aa: ASSQSIGTGGFNEQF
j_call: TRBJ1-5; v_call: TRBV6-2/TRBV6-3; cdr3_aa: ASSYSLTGGFQPQH
j_call: TRBJ1-5; v_call: TRBV19; cdr3_aa: ASSKTDSRSQH
j_call: TRBJ1-2; v_call: TRBV2; cdr3_aa: ASLRDGTYGYT
j_call: TRBJ2-3; v_call: TRBV7-2; cdr3_aa: ASSLVGTSVGDTQY
j_call: TRBJ2-3; v_call: TRBV14; cdr3_aa: ASSQTEVATDTQY
j_call: TRBJ2-1; v_call: TRBV20-1; cdr3_aa: SARDSSGINEQF
j_call: TRBJ2-4; v_call: TRBV14; cdr3_aa: ASSLEQGTKNIQY
j_call: TRBJ2-3; v_call: TRBV7-2; cdr3_aa: ASSSRVPTDTQY
j_call: TRBJ2-3; v_call: TRBV11-2; cdr3_aa: ASSPYSGHTTTDTQY
j_call: TRBJ2-7; v_call: TRBV20-1; cdr3_aa: SARSWTDTYEQY
j_call: TRBJ2-3; v_call: TRBV5-1; cdr3_aa: ASSLEPSGLGDTQY
j_call: TRBJ2-7; v_call: TRBV4-2; cdr3_aa: ASSQVPSGGEQY
j_call: TRBJ1-2; v_call: TRBV12-3/TRBV12-4; cdr3_aa: ASSLSSGGMRINYGYT
j_call: TRBJ2-2; v_call: TRBV29-1; cdr3_aa: SASRWGGSGRSTGELF
j_call: TRBJ2-3; v_call: TRBV2; cdr3_aa: ASALLRTDTQY
j_call: TRBJ2-1; v_call: TRBV20-1; cdr3_aa: SARDLWEGGNEQF
j_call: TRBJ1-2; v_call: TRBV12-3/TRBV12-4; cdr3_aa: ASSLGVGTVTGYT
j_call: TRBJ2-2; v_call: TRBV28; cdr3_aa: ASSNRDRTGELF
j_call: TRBJ2-2; v_call: TRBV4-3; cdr3_aa: ASSQGPATGELF
j_call: TRBJ2-1; v_call: TRBV9; cdr3_aa: ASSVVSGNEQF
j_call: TRBJ2-5; v_call: TRBV20-1; cdr3_aa: SARRSGSEETQY
j_call: TRBJ1-4; v_call: TRBV7-2; cdr3_aa: ASSLVVQGVYEKLF
j_call: TRBJ2-3; v_call: TRBV20-1; cdr3_aa: SAPRARREDTQY